This T cell receptor beta chain was captured by sequencing in a study of response to subunit inactivated influenza vaccine. Study observations and caveats: T cells newly recruited by each seasonal influenza vaccination are few, the authors suggested.

MiXCR, run by TCRdb on the RT-PCR reads, gives a single entry per CDR3 protein. The repertoire holds about 780,000 distinct CDR3 sequences, with about 18% as singletons. Germline-derived CDR1 and CDR2 are SGHRS and YFSETQ. Trimming took 3 bases from V and 5 from J, leaving 12 bases between them. The CDR3 length is 13 residues. A note on this clonotype: What it binds is not known.

The clonotype was recovered from a man aged 50 to 60 who received an inactivated influenza vaccine. The source was PBMCs from blood, collected 5 days after vaccination. V usage is TRBV5-1 and J usage is TRBJ2-7, with D possibly being TRBD2 (5 bases). The CDR3 nucleotides are TGCGCCAGCAGCTATGGAGGCCCGGACGAGCAGTACTTC. This sequence encodes CASSYGGPDEQYF.